This TCR beta chain was identified during a study of T cells in tuberculosis. Study-wide background: IGRA-negative adolescents, IGRA-positive adolescents with latent tuberculosis and adults with active tuberculosis formed this South African cohort.

With 0 bases removed from V and 4 bases from J, the gap between germline ends came to 10 bases. This CDR3 region has 14 residues. The germline V gene has CDR1 SGDLS and CDR2 YYNGEE. Only in-frame clones appear in the TCRdb table, and some are missing; sequencing was by immunoSEQ multiplex PCR. The sample comprises 40,000 to 45,000 clones, less than 95% of which are singletons, and around 2% rests with the top ten. As regards this clone: Its antigen is currently unknown.

Study outcomes and limitations: The TCR-beta difference was not significant; alpha differences partly reflected length. Active tuberculosis cases were adults; controls were adolescents. Active tuberculosis alpha repertoires lay closer to GMM-specific TCRs than controls'.

This receptor was obtained from a donor aged 10 to 29 with latent tuberculosis or without tuberculosis infection. Some clones in this sample may be carry-over from other donors' samples. The sequencing sample was made of PBMCs. The J gene is TRBJ2-5, the V gene TRBV9; possibly TRBD2 for D (6 bases). CDR3 loop: CASSVALGGETQYF. CDR3 nucleotides: TGTGCCAGCAGCGTAGCTCTGGGGGGAGAGACCCAGTACTTC.